This T cell receptor beta chain was sequenced in a study of T cell responses to AZD1222 COVID-19 vaccine. As for this clone: Its antigen is unidentified.

Study results and caveats: Most donors were white British and more were female, and clonal diversity was possibly underestimated. Spike-specific TCR breadth and depth both grew after two AZD1222 doses. Regions left unmutated in variants are reportedly the target of nearly half of spike-specific TCRs.

The study pooled second doses at about 4 or about 12 weeks. Produced via immunoSEQ multiplex PCR; TCRdb's table is partial and in-frame only. The sample gives some 180,000 clones, roughly nine tenths of which show up once; roughly 1.1% is in the top ten. This receptor was taken from an adult who received the AZD1222 COVID-19 vaccine. This material consisted of peripheral blood, taken 28 days after the second AZD1222 dose.

CDR3 protein: CASSSRRDRGAGELFF. As DNA, the CDR3 is TGTGCCAGCAGCTCCCGCCGGGACAGGGGGGCCGGGGAGCTGTTTTTT. The V and J genes are TRBV7-9 and TRBJ2-2, with 11 bases that match TRBD1. V shed 4 bases, J shed 6 bases, and the junction held 7 bases outside the gene matches. There are 16 residues in the CDR3. From germline, CDR1 is SEHNR and CDR2 FQNEAQ (reference sequence). Combining the CDR3 with reference TRBV7-9 and TRBJ2-2 gives the whole variable domain DTGVSQNPRHKITKRGQNVTFRCDPISEHNRLYWYRQTLGQGPEFLTYFQNEAQLEKSRLLSDRFSAERPKGSFSTLEIQRTEQGDSAMYLCASSSRRDRGAGELFFGEGSRLTVL.